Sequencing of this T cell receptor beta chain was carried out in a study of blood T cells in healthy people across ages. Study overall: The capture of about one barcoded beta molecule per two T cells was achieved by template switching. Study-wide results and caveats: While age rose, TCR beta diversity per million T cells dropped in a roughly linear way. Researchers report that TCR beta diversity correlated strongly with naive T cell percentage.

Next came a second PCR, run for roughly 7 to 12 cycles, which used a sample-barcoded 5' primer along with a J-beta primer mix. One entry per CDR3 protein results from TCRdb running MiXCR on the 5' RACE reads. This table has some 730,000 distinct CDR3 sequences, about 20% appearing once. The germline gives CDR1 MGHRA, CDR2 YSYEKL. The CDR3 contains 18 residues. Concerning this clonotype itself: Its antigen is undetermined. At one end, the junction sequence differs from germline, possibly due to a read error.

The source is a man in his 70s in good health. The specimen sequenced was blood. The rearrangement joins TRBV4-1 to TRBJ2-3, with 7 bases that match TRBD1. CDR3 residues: CASGQEPPGGLSTDTQYF. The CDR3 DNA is TGCGCCAGCGGCCAAGAGCCCCCAGGGGGTCTAAGCACAGATACGCAGTATTTT.